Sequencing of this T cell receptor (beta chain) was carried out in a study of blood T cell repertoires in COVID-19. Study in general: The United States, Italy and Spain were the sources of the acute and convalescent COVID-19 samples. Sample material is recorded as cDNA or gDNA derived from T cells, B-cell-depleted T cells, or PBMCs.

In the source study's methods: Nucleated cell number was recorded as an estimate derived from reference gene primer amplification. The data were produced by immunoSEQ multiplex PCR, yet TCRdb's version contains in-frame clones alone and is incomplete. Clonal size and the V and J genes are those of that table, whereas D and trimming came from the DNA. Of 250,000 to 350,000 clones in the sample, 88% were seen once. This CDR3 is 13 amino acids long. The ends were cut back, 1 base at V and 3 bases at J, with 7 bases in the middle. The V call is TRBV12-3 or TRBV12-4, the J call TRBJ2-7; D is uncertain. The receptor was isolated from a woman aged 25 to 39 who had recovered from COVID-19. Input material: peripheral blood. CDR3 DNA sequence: TGTGCCAGCAGTTTAGTGGTCAGCTACGAGCAGTACTTC. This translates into CASSLVVSYEQYF.